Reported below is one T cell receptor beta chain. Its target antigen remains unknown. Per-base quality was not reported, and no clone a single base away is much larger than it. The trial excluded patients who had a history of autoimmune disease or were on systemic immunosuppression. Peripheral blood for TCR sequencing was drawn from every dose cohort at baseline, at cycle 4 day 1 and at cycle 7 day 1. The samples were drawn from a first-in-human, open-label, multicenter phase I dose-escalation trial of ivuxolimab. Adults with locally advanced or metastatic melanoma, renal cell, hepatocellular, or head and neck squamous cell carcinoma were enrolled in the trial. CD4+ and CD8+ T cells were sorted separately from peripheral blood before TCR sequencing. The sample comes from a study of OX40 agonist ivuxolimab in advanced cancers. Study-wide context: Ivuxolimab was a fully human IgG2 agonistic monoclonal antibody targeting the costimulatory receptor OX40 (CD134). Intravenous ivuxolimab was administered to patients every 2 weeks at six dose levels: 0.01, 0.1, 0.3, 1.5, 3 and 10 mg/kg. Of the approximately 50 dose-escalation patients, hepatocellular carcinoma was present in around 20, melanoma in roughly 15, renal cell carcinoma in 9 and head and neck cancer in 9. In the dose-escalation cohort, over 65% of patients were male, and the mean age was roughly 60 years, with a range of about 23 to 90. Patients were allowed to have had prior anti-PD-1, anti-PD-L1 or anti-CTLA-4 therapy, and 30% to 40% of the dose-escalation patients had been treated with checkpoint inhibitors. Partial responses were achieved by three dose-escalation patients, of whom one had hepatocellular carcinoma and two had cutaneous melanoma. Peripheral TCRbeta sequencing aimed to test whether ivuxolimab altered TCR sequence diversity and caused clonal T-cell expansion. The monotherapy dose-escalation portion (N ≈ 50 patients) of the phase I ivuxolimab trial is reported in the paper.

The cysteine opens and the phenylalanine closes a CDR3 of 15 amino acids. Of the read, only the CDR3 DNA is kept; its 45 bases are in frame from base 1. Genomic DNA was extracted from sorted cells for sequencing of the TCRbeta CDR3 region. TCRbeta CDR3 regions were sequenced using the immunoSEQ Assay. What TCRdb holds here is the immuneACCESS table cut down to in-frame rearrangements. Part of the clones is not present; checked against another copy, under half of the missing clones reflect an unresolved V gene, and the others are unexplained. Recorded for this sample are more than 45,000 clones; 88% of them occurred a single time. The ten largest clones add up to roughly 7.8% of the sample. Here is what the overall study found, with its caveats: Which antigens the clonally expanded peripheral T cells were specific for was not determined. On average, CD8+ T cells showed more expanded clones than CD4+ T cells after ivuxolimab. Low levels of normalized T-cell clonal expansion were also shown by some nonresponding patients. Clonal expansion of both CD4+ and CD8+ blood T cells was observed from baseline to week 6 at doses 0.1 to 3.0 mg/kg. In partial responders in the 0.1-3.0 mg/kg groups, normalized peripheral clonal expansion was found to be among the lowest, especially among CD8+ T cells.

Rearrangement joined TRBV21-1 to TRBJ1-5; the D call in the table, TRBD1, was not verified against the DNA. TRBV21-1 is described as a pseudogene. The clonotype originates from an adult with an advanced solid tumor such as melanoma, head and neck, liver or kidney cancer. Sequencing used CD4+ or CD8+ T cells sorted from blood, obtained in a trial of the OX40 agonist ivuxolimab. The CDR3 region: CASSPGRGRDQPQHF. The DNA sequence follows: TGTGCCAGCAGCCCGGGCAGGGGGCGCGACCAGCCCCAGCATTTT.